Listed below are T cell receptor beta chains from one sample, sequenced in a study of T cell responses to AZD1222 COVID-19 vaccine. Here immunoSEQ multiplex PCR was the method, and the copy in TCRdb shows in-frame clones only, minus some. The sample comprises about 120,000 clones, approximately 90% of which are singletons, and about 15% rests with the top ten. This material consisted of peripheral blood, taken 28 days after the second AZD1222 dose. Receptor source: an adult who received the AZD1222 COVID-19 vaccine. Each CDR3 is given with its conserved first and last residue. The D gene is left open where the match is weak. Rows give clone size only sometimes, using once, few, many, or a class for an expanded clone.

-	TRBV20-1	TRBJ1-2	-	TGCAGTGCTAGTGATTATGGCTACACCTTC	CSASDYGYTF
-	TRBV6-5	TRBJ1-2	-	TGTGCCAGCAGGATTCAGGGTGATGGCTACACCTTC	CASRIQGDGYTF
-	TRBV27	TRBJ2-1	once	TGTGCCAGCAGTCTAAACTACAATGAGCAGTTCTTC	CASSLNYNEQFF
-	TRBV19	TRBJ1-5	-	TGTGCCAGTAGTAAGGCAGAGGGAAATCAGCCCCAGCATTTT	CASSKAEGNQPQHF
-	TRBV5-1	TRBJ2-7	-	TGCGCCAGCAGCTCAGGGGACTACACGGCCTACGAGCAGTACTTC	CASSSGDYTAYEQYF
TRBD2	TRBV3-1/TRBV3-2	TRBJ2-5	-	TGTGCCAGCACCAAAGCGGGGGGCGGGGAGACCCAGTACTTC	CASTKAGGGETQYF
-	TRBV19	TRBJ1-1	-	TGTGCCAGTAGGGTCCATAAAGACGGTTCGAACACTGAAGCTTTCTTT	CASRVHKDGSNTEAFF
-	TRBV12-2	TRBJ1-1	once	TGTGCAAGTCGCTGCTACAGGGGGCAGAACACTGAAGCTTTCTTT	CASRCYRGQNTEAFF
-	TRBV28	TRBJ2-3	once	TGTGCCAGCAGTTTCATGCAGGCAGGGCCGGCAGATACGCAGTATTTT	CASSFMQAGPADTQYF
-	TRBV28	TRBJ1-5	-	TGTGCCAGCGATCAGGGGCATCAGCCCCAGCATTTT	CASDQGHQPQHF
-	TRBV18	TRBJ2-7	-	TGTGCCAGCTCAATTACGGACTGGGCCCACGAGCAGTACTTC	CASSITDWAHEQYF
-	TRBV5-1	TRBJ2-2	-	TGCGCCAGCAGCTTGGAAGGGGCGGGCGCCGGGGAGCTGTTTTTT	CASSLEGAGAGELFF
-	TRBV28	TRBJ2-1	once	TGTGCCAGCAGTAAAGTTTATGAGCAGTTCTTC	CASSKVYEQFF
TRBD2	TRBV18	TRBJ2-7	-	TGTGCCAGCTCGTCGACTAGCGGGAGTAGGTTCTACGAGCAGTACTTC	CASSSTSGSRFYEQYF
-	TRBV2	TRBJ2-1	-	TGTGCCAGCCATATGGCAGGGGGGAATCACAATGAGCAGTTCTTC	CASHMAGGNHNEQFF
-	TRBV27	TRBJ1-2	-	TGTGCCAGCAGTCCGGAAGGGACCGAGAGGGGCGGCTACACCTTC	CASSPEGTERGGYTF
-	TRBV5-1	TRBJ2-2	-	TGCGCCAGCAGCTTGGAAACGGGCTCGACGAACACCGGGGAGCTGTTTTTT	CASSLETGSTNTGELFF
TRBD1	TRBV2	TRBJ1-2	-	TGTGCCAGCACCGTAGAGGACAGGGGCTATGGCTACACCTTC	CASTVEDRGYGYTF
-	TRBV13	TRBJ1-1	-	TGTGCCAGCAGCCAGGGACGGACTGAAGCTTTCTTT	CASSQGRTEAFF
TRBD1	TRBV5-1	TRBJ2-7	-	TGCGCCAGCAGCTCGGGACAGGGACGGCAGTACTTC	CASSSGQGRQYF
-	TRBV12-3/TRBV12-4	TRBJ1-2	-	TGTGCCAGCAGTTTACACAGGGCGGGCGGCTACACCTTC	CASSLHRAGGYTF
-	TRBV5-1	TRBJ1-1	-	TGCGCCAGCAGCTTCACGGAGAACACTGAAGCTTTCTTT	CASSFTENTEAFF
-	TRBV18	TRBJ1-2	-	TGTGCCAGCTCACCCCAGGCGGCCGATGGCTACACCTTC	CASSPQAADGYTF
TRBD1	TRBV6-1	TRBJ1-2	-	TGTGCCAGCAGTGAAGCCAGCGGGACAGGGGGAGTCTATGGCTACACCTTC	CASSEASGTGGVYGYTF
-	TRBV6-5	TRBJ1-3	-	TGTGCCAGCAGACGAACAGGGAGTGGAAACACCATATATTTT	CASRRTGSGNTIYF
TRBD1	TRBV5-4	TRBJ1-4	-	TGTGCCAGCAGCTTTGCCGGGACAGGGAATGAAAAACTGTTTTTT	CASSFAGTGNEKLFF
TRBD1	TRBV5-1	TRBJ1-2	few	TGCGCCAGCAGCTACGGACAGGGGATTAAAGCCTTC	CASSYGQGIKAF
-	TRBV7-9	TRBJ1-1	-	TGTGCCAGCAGCTTAAGTGGGCAGGGTAGCACTGAAGCTTTCTTT	CASSLSGQGSTEAFF
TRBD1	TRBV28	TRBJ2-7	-	TGTGCCAGCAGTTCACAGGGACAGGGAGGGCTTGCCCCCTACGAGCAGTACTTC	CASSSQGQGGLAPYEQYF
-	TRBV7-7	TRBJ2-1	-	TGTGCTAGCAGCTTTTCGGACTCGAGCAATGAGCAGTTCTTC	CASSFSDSSNEQFF
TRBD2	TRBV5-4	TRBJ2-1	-	TGTGCCAGCAGTAGCGGGAGTGGTGCTGAGCAGTTCTTC	CASSSGSGAEQFF
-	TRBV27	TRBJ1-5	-	TGTGCCAGCAGCCCCGGGGGAGAAGATCAGCCCCAGCATTTT	CASSPGGEDQPQHF
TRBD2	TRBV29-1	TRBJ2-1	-	TGCAGCGTTGAGAGCGGGAGGGCGTTCGATGAGCAGTTCTTC	CSVESGRAFDEQFF
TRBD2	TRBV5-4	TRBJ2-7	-	TGTGCCAGCAGTTTTCGGGGGGGACCCTACGAGCAGTACTTC	CASSFRGGPYEQYF
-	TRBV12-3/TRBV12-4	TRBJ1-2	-	TGTGCCAGCAGGCCAGCCGGGGTCGGTGGCTACACCTTC	CASRPAGVGGYTF
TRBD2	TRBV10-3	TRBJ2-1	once	TGTGCCATCAGTGAGTCCCAGCGGGAGGGAGATGAGCAGTTCTTC	CAISESQREGDEQFF
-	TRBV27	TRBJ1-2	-	TGTGCCAGCAGTCCAACCCACAGGGAGCGGGGCTACACCTTC	CASSPTHRERGYTF
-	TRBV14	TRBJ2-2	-	TGTGCCAGCAGCCAAGGCAGAGCTAGCACCGGGGAGCTGTTTTTT	CASSQGRASTGELFF
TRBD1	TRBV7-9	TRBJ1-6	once	TGTGCCAGCAGCTTAGGGACAGGCTCCGATTCACCCCTCCACTTT	CASSLGTGSDSPLHF
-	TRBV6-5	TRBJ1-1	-	TGTGCCAGCAGTTACTCGACAAGGGCCCAGCTCTTCTTT	CASSYSTRAQLFF
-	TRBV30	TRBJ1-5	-	TGTGCCTGGAGTAAACAGCCTAATCAGCCCCAGCATTTT	CAWSKQPNQPQHF
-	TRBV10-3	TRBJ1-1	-	TGTGCCATCCGCCCCAGGGCGAACACTGAAGCTTTCTTT	CAIRPRANTEAFF
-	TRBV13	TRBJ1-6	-	TGTGCCAGCAGCTTAGGCCAGGCTGTGTCCCTCCACTTT	CASSLGQAVSLHF